The clone carrying this TCR beta chain was counted ten times or more. Its antigen is as yet unknown. Time point in this sample: newly diagnosed GD, antithyroid drugs for less than 3 months. Preparation of the TCR library used RNA extracted from PBMCs. Trimming removed 1 base from V and 6 bases from J, with 7 bases in between. This CDR3 contains 13 residues. Germline lookup yields CDR1 SGHVS and CDR2 FQNEAQ. TCR beta libraries were built with iRepertoire HTBI primers and Arm-PCR of CDR3 regions. From the multiplex PCR reads, TCRdb called clonotypes with MiXCR, one entry per CDR3 protein. This repertoire shows around 450,000 distinct CDR3 sequences, over 14% found once; its top ten account for approximately 7.6%. This record comes from a study of regulatory T cells in long-lasting Graves disease. Study outcomes and limitations: Favored usage of TRBV28, TRBJ1-2 and TRBJ2-5 was recorded in persistent disease.

The data were also submitted as part of a second study, on T cells in Graves' hyperthyroidism and ophthalmopathy. According to that study: The diagnoses drew upon clinical symptoms, serum thyroxine and TRAb, thyroid ultrasound and orbital computed tomography. First-round RT-PCR with HTBI primers amplified the TCR CDR3 region.

This material consisted of peripheral blood mononuclear cells (PBMCs), taken at new diagnosis, from a patient treated with antithyroid drugs. This sequence was found in a woman in her forties with Graves disease. V and J are TRBV7-8 and TRBJ2-1; no clear D gene. CDR3 amino acids: CASSLGVLNEQFF. In DNA, the CDR3 is TGTGCCAGCAGCTTAGGGGTGCTCAATGAGCAGTTCTTC.